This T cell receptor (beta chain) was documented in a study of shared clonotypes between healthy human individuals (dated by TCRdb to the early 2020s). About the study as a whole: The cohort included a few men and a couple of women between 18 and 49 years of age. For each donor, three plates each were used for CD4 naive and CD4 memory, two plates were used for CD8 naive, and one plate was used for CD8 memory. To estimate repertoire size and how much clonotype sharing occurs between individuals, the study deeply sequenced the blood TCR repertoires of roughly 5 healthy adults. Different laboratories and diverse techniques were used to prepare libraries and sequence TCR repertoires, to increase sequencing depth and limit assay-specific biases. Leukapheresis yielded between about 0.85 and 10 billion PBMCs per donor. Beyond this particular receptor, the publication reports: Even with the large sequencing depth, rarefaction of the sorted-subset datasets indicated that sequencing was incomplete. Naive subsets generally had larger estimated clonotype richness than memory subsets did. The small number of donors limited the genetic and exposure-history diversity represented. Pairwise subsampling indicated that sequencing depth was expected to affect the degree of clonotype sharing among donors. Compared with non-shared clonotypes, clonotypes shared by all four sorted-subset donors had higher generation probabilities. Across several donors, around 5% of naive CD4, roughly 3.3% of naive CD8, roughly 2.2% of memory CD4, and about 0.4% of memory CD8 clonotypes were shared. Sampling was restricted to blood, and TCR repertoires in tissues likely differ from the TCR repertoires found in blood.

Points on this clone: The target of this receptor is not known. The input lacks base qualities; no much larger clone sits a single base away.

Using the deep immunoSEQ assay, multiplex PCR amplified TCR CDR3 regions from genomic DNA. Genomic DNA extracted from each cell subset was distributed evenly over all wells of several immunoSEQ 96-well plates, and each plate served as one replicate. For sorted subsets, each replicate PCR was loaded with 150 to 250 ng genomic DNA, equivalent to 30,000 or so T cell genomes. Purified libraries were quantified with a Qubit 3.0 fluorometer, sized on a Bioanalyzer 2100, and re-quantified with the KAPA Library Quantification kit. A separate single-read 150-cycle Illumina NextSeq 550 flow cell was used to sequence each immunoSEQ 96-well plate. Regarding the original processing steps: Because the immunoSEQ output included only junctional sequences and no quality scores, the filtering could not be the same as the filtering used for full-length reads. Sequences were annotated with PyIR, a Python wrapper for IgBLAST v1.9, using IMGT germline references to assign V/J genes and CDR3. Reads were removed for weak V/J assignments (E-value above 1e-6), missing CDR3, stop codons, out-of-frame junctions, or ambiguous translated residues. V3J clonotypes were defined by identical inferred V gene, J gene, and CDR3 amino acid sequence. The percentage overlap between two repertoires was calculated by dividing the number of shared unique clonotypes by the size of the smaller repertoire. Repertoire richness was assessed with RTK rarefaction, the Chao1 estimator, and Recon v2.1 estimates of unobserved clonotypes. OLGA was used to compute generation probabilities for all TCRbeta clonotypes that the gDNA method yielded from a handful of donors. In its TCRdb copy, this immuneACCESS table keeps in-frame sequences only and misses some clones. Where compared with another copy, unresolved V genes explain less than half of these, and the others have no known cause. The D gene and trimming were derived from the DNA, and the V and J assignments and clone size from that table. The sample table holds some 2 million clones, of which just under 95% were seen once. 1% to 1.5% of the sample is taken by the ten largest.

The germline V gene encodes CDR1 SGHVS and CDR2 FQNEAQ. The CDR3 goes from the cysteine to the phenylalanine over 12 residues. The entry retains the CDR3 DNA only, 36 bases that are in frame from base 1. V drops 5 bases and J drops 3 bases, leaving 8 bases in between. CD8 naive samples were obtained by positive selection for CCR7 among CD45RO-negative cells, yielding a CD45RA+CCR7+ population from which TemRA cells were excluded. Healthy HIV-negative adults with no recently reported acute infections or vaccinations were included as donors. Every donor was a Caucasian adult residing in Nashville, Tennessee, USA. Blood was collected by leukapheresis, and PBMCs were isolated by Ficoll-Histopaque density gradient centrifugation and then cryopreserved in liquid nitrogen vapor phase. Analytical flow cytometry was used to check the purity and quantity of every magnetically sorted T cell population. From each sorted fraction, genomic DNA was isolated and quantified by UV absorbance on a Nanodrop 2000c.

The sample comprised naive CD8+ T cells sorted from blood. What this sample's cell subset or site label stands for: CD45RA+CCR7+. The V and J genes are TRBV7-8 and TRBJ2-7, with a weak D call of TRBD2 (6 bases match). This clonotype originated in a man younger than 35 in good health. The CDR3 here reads CASSAGGYEQYF. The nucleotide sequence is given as TGTGCCAGCAGCGCCGGGGGCTACGAGCAGTACTTC.